This TCR beta chain was identified during a study of blood T cells in healthy people across ages. From germline, CDR1 is LGHNA and CDR2 YSLEER. Trimming took 2 bases from V and 5 from J, leaving 12 bases between them. The CDR3 is made up of 14 amino acids. The second PCR ran about 6 to 12 cycles with a sample-barcoded 5' primer and J-beta primers. Every cDNA molecule carried a tag from a template-switch adaptor bearing 12 random nucleotides. One entry per CDR3 protein, called by TCRdb with MiXCR from the 5' RACE reads. The sample records around 990,000 distinct CDR3 sequences, roughly two fifths being singletons. This clonotype showed up many times.

Sequencing used blood. This chain joins TRBV4-3 and TRBJ1-2; D unclear. The source of this sequence is a young man in good health. In nucleotides, the CDR3 is TGCGCCAGCAGCCAAATTGGGCAGGAGTATGGCTACACCTTC. Protein: CASSQIGQEYGYTF.